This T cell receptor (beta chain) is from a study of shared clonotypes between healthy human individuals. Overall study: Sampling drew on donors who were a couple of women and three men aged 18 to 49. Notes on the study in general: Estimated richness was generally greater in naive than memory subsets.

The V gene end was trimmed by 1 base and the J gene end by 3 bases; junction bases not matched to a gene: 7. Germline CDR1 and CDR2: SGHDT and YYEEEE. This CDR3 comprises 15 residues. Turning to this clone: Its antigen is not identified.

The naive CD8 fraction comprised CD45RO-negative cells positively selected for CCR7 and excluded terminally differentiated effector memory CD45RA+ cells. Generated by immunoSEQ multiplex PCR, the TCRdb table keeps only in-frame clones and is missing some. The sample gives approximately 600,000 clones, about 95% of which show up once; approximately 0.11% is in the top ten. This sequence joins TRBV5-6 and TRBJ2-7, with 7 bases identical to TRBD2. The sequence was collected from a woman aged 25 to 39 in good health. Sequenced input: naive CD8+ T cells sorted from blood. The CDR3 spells CASSLIGEGVYEQYF. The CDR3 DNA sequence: TGTGCCAGCAGCTTGATCGGGGAGGGCGTCTACGAGCAGTACTTC.